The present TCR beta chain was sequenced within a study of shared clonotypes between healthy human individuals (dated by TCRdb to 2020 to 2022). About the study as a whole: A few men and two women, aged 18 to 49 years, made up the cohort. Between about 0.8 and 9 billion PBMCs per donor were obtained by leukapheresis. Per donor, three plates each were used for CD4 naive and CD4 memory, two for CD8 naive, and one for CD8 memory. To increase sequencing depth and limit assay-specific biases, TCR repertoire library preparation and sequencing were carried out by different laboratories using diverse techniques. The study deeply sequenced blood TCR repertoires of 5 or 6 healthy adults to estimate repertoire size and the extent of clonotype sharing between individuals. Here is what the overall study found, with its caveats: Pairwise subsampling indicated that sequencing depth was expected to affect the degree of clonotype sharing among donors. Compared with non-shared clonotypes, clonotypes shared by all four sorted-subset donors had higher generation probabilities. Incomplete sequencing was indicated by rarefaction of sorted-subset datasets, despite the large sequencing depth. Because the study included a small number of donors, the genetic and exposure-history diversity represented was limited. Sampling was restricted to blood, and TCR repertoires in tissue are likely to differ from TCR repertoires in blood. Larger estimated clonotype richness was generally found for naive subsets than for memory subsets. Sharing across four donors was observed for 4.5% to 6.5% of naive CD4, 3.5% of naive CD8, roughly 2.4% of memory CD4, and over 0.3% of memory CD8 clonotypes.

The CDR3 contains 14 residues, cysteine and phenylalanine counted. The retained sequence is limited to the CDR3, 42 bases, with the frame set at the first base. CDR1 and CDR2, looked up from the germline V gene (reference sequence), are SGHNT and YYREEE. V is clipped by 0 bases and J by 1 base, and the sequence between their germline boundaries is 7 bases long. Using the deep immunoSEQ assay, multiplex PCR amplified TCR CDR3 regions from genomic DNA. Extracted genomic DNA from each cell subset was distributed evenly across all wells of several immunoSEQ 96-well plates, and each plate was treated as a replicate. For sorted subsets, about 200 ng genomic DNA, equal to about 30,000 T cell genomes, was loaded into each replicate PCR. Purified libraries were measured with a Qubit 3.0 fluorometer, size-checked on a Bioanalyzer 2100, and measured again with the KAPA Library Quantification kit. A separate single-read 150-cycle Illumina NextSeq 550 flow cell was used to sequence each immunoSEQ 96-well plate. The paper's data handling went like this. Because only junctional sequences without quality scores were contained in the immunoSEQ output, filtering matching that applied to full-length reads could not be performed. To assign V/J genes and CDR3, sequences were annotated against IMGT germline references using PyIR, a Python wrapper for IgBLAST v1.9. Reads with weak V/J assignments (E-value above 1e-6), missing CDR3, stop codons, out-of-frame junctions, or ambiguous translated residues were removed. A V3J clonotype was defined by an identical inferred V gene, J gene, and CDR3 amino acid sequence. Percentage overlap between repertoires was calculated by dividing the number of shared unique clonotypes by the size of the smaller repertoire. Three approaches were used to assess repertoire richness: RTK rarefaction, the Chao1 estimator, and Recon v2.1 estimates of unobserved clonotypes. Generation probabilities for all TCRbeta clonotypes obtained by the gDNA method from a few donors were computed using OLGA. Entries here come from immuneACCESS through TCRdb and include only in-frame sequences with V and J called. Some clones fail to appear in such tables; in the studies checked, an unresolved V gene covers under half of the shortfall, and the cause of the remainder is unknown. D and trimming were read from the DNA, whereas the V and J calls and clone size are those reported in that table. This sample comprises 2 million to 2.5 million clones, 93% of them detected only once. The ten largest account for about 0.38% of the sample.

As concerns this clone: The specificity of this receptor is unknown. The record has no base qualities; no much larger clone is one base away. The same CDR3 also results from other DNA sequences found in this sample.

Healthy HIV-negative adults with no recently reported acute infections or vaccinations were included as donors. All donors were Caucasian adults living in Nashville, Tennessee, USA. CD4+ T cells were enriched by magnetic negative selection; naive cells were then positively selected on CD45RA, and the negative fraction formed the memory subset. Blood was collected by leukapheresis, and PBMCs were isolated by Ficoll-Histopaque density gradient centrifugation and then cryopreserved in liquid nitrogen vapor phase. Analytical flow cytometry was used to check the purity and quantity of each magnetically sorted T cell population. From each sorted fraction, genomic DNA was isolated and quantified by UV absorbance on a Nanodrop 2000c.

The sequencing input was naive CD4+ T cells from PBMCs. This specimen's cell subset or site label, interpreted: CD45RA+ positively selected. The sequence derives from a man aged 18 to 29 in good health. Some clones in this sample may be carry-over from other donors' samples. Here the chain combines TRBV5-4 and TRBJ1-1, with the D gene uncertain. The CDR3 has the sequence CASSLAGTNTEAFF. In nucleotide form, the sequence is TGTGCCAGCAGCTTGGCAGGCACGAACACTGAAGCTTTCTTT.